The present T cell receptor (beta chain) was sequenced within a study of OX40 agonist ivuxolimab in advanced cancers. Across the study: A diagnosis of hepatocellular carcinoma, melanoma, renal cell or head and neck cancer was present in dose-escalation patients.

Turning to this clone: What it binds is not known.

TCRdb's copy holds only in-frame clones and misses some; the assay was immunoSEQ multiplex PCR. In the table there are approximately 60,000 clones, about 87% of which are singletons. The CDR3 is 14 amino acids. CDR1 and CDR2 (germline): MRHNA, SNTAGT. Unmatched junction bases numbered 4, after V lost 8 bases and J lost 5 bases. The study's findings and limits: More expanded clones were seen, on average, in CD8+ T cells than in CD4+.

This sequence joins TRBV6-4 and TRBJ2-2, with TRBD1 matching 11 bases. Source: CD4+ or CD8+ T cells sorted from blood, taken in a trial of the OX40 agonist ivuxolimab. The TCR comes from an adult with an advanced solid tumor such as melanoma, head and neck, liver or kidney cancer. The CDR3 DNA reads as TGTGCCAGCCGCCGGGACAGGGGGACCGGGGAGCTGTTTTTT. Residues: CASRRDRGTGELFF.